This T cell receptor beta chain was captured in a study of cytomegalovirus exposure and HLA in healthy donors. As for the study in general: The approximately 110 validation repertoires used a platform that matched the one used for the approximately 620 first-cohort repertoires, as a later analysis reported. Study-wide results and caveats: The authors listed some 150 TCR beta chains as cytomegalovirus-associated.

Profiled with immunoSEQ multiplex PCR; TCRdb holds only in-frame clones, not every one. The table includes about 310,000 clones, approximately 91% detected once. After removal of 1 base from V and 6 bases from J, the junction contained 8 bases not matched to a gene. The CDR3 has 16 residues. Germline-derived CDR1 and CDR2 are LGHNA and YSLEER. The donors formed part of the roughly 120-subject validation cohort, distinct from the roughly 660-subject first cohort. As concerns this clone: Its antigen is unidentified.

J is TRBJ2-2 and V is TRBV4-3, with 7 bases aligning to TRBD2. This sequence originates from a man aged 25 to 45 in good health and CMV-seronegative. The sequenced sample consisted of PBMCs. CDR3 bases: TGCGCCAGCAGCCAAGCAGCGGGGCGCACGTCCGGGGAGCTGTTTTTT. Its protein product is CASSQAAGRTSGELFF.